The rows below give T cell receptor beta chains drawn from one sample of a study of T cells in Graves' hyperthyroidism and ophthalmopathy. MiXCR, applied by TCRdb to the multiplex PCR reads, yields one record per CDR3 protein. This sample yields more than 95,000 distinct CDR3 sequences, of which less than 55% are seen a single time; 26% belongs to the top ten. Sample: blood. The receptors shown here come from a man aged 40-55 years with Graves' hyperthyroidism. Both conserved end residues are part of each CDR3.

V | CDR3
TRBV29-1 | CSTIGMNTEAFF
TRBV5-1 | CASSLGQVNYGYTF
TRBV11-2 | CASSRLGAGDGYEQYF
TRBV29-1 | CSWYQETQYF
TRBV19 | CASMLGTNTEAFF
TRBV3-1 | CASSQEGFSRSYNEQFF
TRBV18 | CASSSDRGNTEAFF
TRBV9 | CASSSRDRLTDTQYF
TRBV6-5 | CASSDTGGYGYTF
TRBV29-1 | CSVEVAGTGLGTEAFF
TRBV7-2 | CASSPGQGREETQYF
TRBV10-3 | CAISAGTLTGELFF
TRBV9 | CASSVTTARNTEAFF
TRBV7-2 | CASSLYRGGVVNTEAFF
TRBV5-6 | CASSMDGPYGYTF
TRBV14 | CASSQEAFF
TRBV9 | CASSVESGEGETQYF
TRBV7-8 | CAWSPYNEQFF
TRBV7-8 | CASSFPGLGGETQYF
TRBV12-3/TRBV12-4 | CASRTGQALREGAFF
TRBV12-3/TRBV12-4 | CASSSRGGYGYTF
TRBV29-1 | CSSRPGQGLHEQYF
TRBV7-2 | CACSLWVDTEAFF
TRBV12-3/TRBV12-4 | CASSSMNTEAFF
TRBV14 | CASSPLGPQETQYF
TRBV7-3 | CASSLNGGGYNEQFF
TRBV11-3 | CASSSGTSGQPQHF
TRBV6-1 | CASSEGWSYNEQFF
TRBV19 | CASSIGLAGYNEQYF
TRBV2 | CASSGQSNEKLFF
TRBV27 | CASRSAGGTDTQYF
TRBV7-9 | CASGPIPGVTRGDEQFF
TRBV7-9 | CASSLVGTGGAEQYF
TRBV12-3/TRBV12-4 | CASSLLGELFF
TRBV29-1 | CSVVGPGEQYF
TRBV20-1 | CSAREGLAGPAPQHF
TRBV3-1 | CASSQDRRKHTGELFF
TRBV9 | CASGLTGDSLLHF
TRBV2 | CASSSGTGRPGYTF